This TCR beta chain was identified in a study of shared clonotypes between healthy human individuals. Study-wide background: Donors had three CD4 naive, three CD4 memory, two CD8 naive and one CD8 memory plate apiece.

This CDR3 is built from 15 residues. V was pared by 2 bases and J by 7 bases, with 12 bases between. Germline V CDR1 and CDR2: MNHNS, SASEGT. Findings and caveats of the study: Among donors, sharing of clonotypes was expected to be affected by sequencing depth.

Data came from immunoSEQ multiplex PCR; TCRdb stores just in-frame clones and leaves some out. The sample includes over a million clones, roughly 80% of them seen just once. A few counts support this clone. The antigen is unknown. The CD4+ fraction was divided into a CD45RA+ naive subset and a CD45RA-negative memory subset. The TCR originated in a man between 18 and 35 years old in good health. The chain uses TRBV6-1 and TRBJ1-6; D might be TRBD1 (5 bases). Sequences were obtained from memory CD4+ T cells sorted from blood. The subset is: CD45RA-negative fraction. CDR3: CASSERVRANSPLHF. DNA for the CDR3: TGTGCCAGCAGTGAAAGGGTCAGGGCCAATTCACCCCTCCACTTT.